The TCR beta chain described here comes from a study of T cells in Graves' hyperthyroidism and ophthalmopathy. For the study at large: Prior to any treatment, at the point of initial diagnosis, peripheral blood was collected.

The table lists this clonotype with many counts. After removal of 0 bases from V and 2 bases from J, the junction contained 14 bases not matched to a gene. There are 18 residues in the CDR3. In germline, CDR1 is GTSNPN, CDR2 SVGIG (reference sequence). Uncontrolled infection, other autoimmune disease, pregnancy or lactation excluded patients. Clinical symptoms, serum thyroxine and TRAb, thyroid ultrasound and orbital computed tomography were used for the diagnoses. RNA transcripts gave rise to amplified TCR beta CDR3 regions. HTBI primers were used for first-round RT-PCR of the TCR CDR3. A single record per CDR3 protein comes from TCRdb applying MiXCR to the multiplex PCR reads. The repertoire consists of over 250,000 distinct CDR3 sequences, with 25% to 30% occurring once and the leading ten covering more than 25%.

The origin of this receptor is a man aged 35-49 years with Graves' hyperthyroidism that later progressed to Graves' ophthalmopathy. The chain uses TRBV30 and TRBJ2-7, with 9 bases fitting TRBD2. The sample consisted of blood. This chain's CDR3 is CAWSVPVAWASGTYEQYF. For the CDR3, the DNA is TGTGCCTGGAGTGTACCCGTGGCTTGGGCTAGCGGGACCTACGAGCAGTACTTC.